These 10 T cell receptor beta chains originate from one sample sequenced in a study of blood T cell repertoires in COVID-19. This table comes from immunoSEQ multiplex PCR, and its TCRdb copy is limited to in-frame clones, with some not included. The sample consists of roughly 200,000 clones, around 89% of them appearing once. Sequencing was done on a sample of PBMCs or T cells enriched from blood (not recorded which). The receptors were gathered from a man aged 30-40 years who had recovered from COVID-19.

V usage is TRBV11-2 and J usage is TRBJ2-5; TRBD1 aligns across 12 bases. The germline V gene has CDR1 SGHAT and CDR2 FQNNGV. Trimming cost V 7 bases and J 5 bases; bases outside gene matches: 11. The CDR3 covers 16 residues. CDR3 in DNA: TGTGCCAGCACAGAGGGGACAGGGGGCCTTGGGGAGACCCAGTACTTC. It is translated as CASTEGTGGLGETQYF.

CDR3 bases: TGTGCCAGCAGACCTCCGGGACTAGCGGTAATAAATGAGCAGTTCTTC. Residues: CASRPPGLAVINEQFF. This sequence joins TRBV5-5 and TRBJ2-1, with 11 bases aligning to TRBD2. This CDR3 is built from 16 residues. J lost 7 bases, V lost 5 bases, and 11 bases had no gene match. Germline CDR1 is SGHKS and CDR2 is YYEKEE (reference sequence).

This clone was counted only a few times. This chain connects TRBV19 to TRBJ2-1, with D possibly being TRBD2 (7 bases). V lost 7 bases and J 12 bases, leaving 22 bases between the germline ends. The CDR3 runs to 14 residues. Looked up from germline, CDR1 is LNHDA and CDR2 is SQIVND (reference sequence). The CDR3 spells CASNNNRGGAGQFF. Written as DNA, the CDR3 is TGTGCCAGTAACAACAATAGAGGGGGGGCTGGGCAGTTCTTC.

The chain has TRBV3-1 (or the pseudogene TRBV3-2) and TRBJ1-1, with D possibly being TRBD1 (6 bases). Germline V lookup: CDR1 LGHDT, CDR2 YNNKEL (reference sequence). The CDR3 runs 16 residues. The ends were cut back, 0 bases at V and 1 base at J, with 12 bases in the middle. The CDR3 sequence is CASSQDMRGGNTEAFF. The CDR3 DNA is TGTGCCAGCAGCCAAGATATGAGGGGGGGGAACACTGAAGCTTTCTTT.

This sequence joins TRBV5-1 and TRBJ2-1; 8 nucleotides agree with TRBD2. The CDR3 loop spans 15 amino acids. After removal of 5 bases from V and 1 base from J, the junction contained 5 bases not matched to a gene. Germline V gives CDR1 SGHRS, CDR2 YFSETQ. CDR3 in amino acids: CASRLQRGSYNEQFF. The CDR3 nucleotides read TGCGCCAGCAGACTCCAGCGGGGGTCCTACAATGAGCAGTTCTTC.

This clone was observed a few times. The V and J genes are TRBV6-5 and TRBJ2-7, with 9 nucleotides matching TRBD1. Germline CDR1 and CDR2: MNHEY and SVGAGI. This CDR3 is 16 amino acids long. V dropped 4 bases and J dropped 4; count of bases not matched to a gene: 11. CDR3 in DNA: TGTGCCAGCAGTTTAAACTCGGGACAGGGCGCATACGAGCAGTACTTC. It encodes CASSLNSGQGAYEQYF.

This clone was recorded once. The genes are TRBV30 and TRBJ2-1; D call uncertain. The V gene's germline CDR1 is GTSNPN and CDR2 SVGIG (reference sequence). CDR3 length equals 12 residues. Trimming took off 1 base at V and 5 bases at J, with 6 bases between the two ends. The CDR3: CAWSGLNNEQFF. The CDR3 region has the DNA TGTGCCTGGAGTGGTCTTAACAATGAGCAGTTCTTC.

J is TRBJ1-1 and V is TRBV10-3; no firm D call. The CDR3 has 12 residues. Germline CDR1 ENHRY, CDR2 SYGVKD. V was pared by 6 bases and J by 1 base, with 6 bases between. The CDR3 nucleotides read TGTGCCATCAGAGGAGAGAACACTGAAGCTTTCTTT. Translated, it gives CAIRGENTEAFF.

The chain combines TRBV28 with TRBJ2-7, with 8 bases lining up with TRBD2. This CDR3 has 16 residues. With V trimmed by 3 bases and J by 0 bases, 7 bases remained unmatched. Germline V gene data show CDR1 as MDHEN and CDR2 as SYDVKM. The CDR3, as DNA: TGTGCCAGCAGTTTCCTTGCGGGAGGTATCTCCTACGAGCAGTACTTC. Its translation: CASSFLAGGISYEQYF. Full variable domain (outside the CDR3, taken from reference TRBV28 and TRBJ2-7): DVKVTQSSRYLVKRTGEKVFLECVQDMDHENMFWYRQDPGLGLRLIYFSYDVKMKEKGDIPEGYSVSREKKERFSLILESASTNQTSMYLCASSFLAGGISYEQYFGPGTRLTVT.

The chain is built from TRBV6-2 or TRBV6-3 and TRBJ1-5, with unresolved D. Germline CDR1 MNHEY, CDR2 SVGEGT. This CDR3 is 14 amino acids long. V dropped 2 bases and J dropped 7 bases, with 12 bases sitting between them. The CDR3 DNA is TGTGCCAGCAGTTACCTCCAGGCCCGGCAGCCCCAGCATTTT. It translates to CASSYLQARQPQHF.